Below are 30 T cell receptor beta chains sequenced from a single sample in a study of identical twins. Via MiXCR, TCRdb re-called the 5' RACE reads, giving one row per CDR3 protein. The table has some 500,000 distinct CDR3 sequences, approximately 9.6% seen once; the top ten hold under 3.5%. The same data also contributed to another study, on yellow fever vaccine responses in identical twins.

Input material: PBMCs. The receptors originated from a woman between 18 and 29 years old in good health.

This clonotype was recorded a few times. This chain uses TRBV7-6 with TRBJ2-1, with TRBD2 matching over 7 bases. The germline gives CDR1 SGHVS, CDR2 FNYEAQ. This CDR3 contains 20 residues. V gave up 2 bases and J gave up 2 bases; unmatched junction bases: 18. The CDR3: CASSLSGKWEGPSPYNEQFF. CDR3 DNA: TGTGCCAGCAGCTTATCGGGAAAGTGGGAGGGCCCTAGCCCCTACAATGAGCAGTTCTTC.

This clonotype was picked up many times. This chain uses TRBV7-9 with TRBJ2-7, with D tentatively TRBD1 (6 bases). The CDR3 has 16 residues. V was pared by 1 base and J by 4 bases, with 17 bases between. From germline, CDR1 is SEHNR and CDR2 FQNEAQ (reference sequence). The CDR3 DNA sequence: TGTGCCAGCAGCTTAGAGGCAGGGGTACGCGATTACGAGCAGTACTTC. Translation: CASSLEAGVRDYEQYF.

V and J are TRBV28 and TRBJ2-7; 12 positions match TRBD2. The germline CDR1 and CDR2 sequences are MDHEN and SYDVKM. V lost 4 bases, J lost 0 bases, and 4 bases stayed unmatched. CDR3 length: 16 amino acids. This CDR3 is CASSYSSGGGSYEQYF. The DNA for the CDR3 is TGTGCCAGCAGTTACTCTAGCGGGGGGGGCTCCTACGAGCAGTACTTC. The full variable domain, in which reference TRBV28 and TRBJ2-7 provide the parts outside the CDR3, is DVKVTQSSRYLVKRTGEKVFLECVQDMDHENMFWYRQDPGLGLRLIYFSYDVKMKEKGDIPEGYSVSREKKERFSLILESASTNQTSMYLCASSYSSGGGSYEQYFGPGTRLTVT.

The chain has TRBV15 and TRBJ2-2; 9 bases are a match to TRBD2. The germline CDR1 and CDR2 sequences are LNHNV and YYDKDF (reference sequence). The junction had 12 bases not matched to a gene; V was cut back by 4 bases and J by 6 bases. The length of the CDR3 is 17 residues. The CDR3 DNA follows: TGTGCCACCAGCACTACATATAGCGGGAGAACGGCCGGGGAGCTGTTTTTT. It encodes CATSTTYSGRTAGELFF.

This chain connects TRBV6-1 to TRBJ1-1; D is perhaps TRBD1 (6 bases). Germline V gene data show CDR1 as MNHNS and CDR2 as SASEGT. V was clipped by 7 bases and J by 7 bases, with 19 bases between them. The CDR3 has 14 amino acids. In DNA, the CDR3 is TGTGCCAGCATCATAGCGGGGGGCGCGGGTGAAGCTTTCTTT. It yields the protein CASIIAGGAGEAFF.

This clonotype has a count of ten or more. The V gene is TRBV12-3 or TRBV12-4, the J gene TRBJ2-7, with TRBD1 identical over 8 bases. Trimming at V came to 3 bases and at J to 4 bases, leaving 8 bases not matched to a gene. This CDR3 region has 15 residues. The CDR3 region has the DNA TGTGCCAGCAGTTTGTCTACAGGGGACAGGTACGAGCAGTACTTC. Its protein is CASSLSTGDRYEQYF.

This clonotype has only a few counts. This sequence joins TRBV12-3 or TRBV12-4 and TRBJ2-7, with a tentative D call TRBD1 (6 bases). Trimming took 7 bases from V and 7 from J, leaving 23 bases between them. The CDR3 covers 15 residues. The CDR3 loop is CASTPRGRGVGEQYF. The CDR3 nucleotides are TGTGCCAGCACTCCACGGGGCAGGGGAGTAGGGGAGCAGTACTTC.

This sequence joins TRBV20-1 and TRBJ2-7, with 7 bases that match TRBD1. This CDR3 is built from 12 residues. In germline, CDR1 is DFQATT, CDR2 SNEGSKA (reference sequence). V trimming: 6 bases; J trimming: 2 bases; junction bases outside the gene matches: 4. In DNA form, the CDR3 reads TGCAGTGCCACGACAGGGACCTACGAGCAGTACTTC. The encoded protein is CSATTGTYEQYF.

The J gene is TRBJ2-3, the V gene TRBV28, with D perhaps matching TRBD1 or TRBD2 (8 bases each). Germline values: CDR1 MDHEN, CDR2 SYDVKM. The V gene lost 7 bases and the J gene lost 3 bases, with 26 bases spanning the gap. The CDR3 extends over 18 amino acids. The CDR3 protein is CASIPTQGAGGGTDTQYF. The DNA of the CDR3 is TGTGCCAGCATTCCAACCCAGGGGGCGGGAGGTGGTACAGATACGCAGTATTTT.

V and J are TRBV15 and TRBJ2-2, with 12 nucleotides matching TRBD2. Germline V gene lookup returns CDR1 LNHNV and CDR2 YYDKDF (reference sequence). With 0 bases clipped from V and 2 bases from J, the junction kept 4 bases outside the gene matches. The CDR3 totals 18 residues. This CDR3 reads CATSRDRLAGVNTGELFF. The CDR3 DNA follows: TGTGCCACCAGCAGAGATCGACTAGCGGGGGTTAACACCGGGGAGCTGTTTTTT. Filled out from reference TRBV15 and TRBJ2-2, the complete variable domain reads DAMVIQNPRYQVTQFGKPVTLSCSQTLNHNVMYWYQQKSSQAPKLLFHYYDKDFNNEADTPDNFQSRRPNTSFCFLDIRSPGLGDTAMYLCATSRDRLAGVNTGELFFGEGSRLTVL.

This clonotype came up many times. The chain links TRBV20-1 to TRBJ2-1; D is perhaps TRBD1 (5 bases). V was trimmed by 1 base and J by 5 bases, leaving 9 bases between them. The CDR3 is made up of 13 amino acids. Germline CDR1 is DFQATT and CDR2 is SNEGSKA (reference sequence). The CDR3 DNA follows: TGCAGTGCTAGAGCTCTGGGGCACAATGAGCAGTTCTTC. Amino acid sequence: CSARALGHNEQFF.

The chain has TRBV2 and TRBJ1-2; TRBD1 might be the D (5 bases). Germline V gene sequence: CDR1 SNHLY, CDR2 FYNNEI. This CDR3 has 14 amino acids. The V gene lost 1 base and the J gene lost 8 bases, with 14 bases spanning the gap. CDR3 in amino acids: CASSEEWGSGGYTF. The CDR3 coding sequence is TGTGCCAGCAGTGAAGAGTGGGGCTCGGGCGGCTACACCTTC.

This clonotype showed up many times. The chain links TRBV6-1 to TRBJ2-1; TRBD2 is a possible D gene (7 bases). V was cut by 6 bases and J by 6 bases, with 21 bases left in between. There are 16 residues in the CDR3. CDR1 is MNHNS, CDR2 SASEGT, per germline. The CDR3 region has the DNA TGTGCCAGCAGCAATGAGGGGGGGGTACTCTCCAATGAGCAGTTCTTC. Translation: CASSNEGGVLSNEQFF.

This clonotype was detected many times. The rearrangement links TRBV27 to TRBJ2-7; 7 bases align to TRBD1. CDR1 and CDR2 (germline): MNHEY, SMNVEV (reference sequence). This CDR3 has 15 residues. Trimming cost V 0 bases and J 0 bases; bases outside gene matches: 2. CDR3 sequence: CASSLSRDSSYEQYF. CDR3 nucleotide sequence: TGTGCCAGCAGTTTATCCCGGGACAGCTCCTACGAGCAGTACTTC.

This clonotype has a count of ten or more. This sequence joins TRBV10-3 and TRBJ2-2; weak D call: TRBD1 (5 bases). Per germline, CDR1 ENHRY and CDR2 SYGVKD. Trimming left V 9 bases short and J 4 bases short, with 12 bases between. The CDR3 extends over 13 amino acids. Here the CDR3 reads CAITSGSTGELFF. CDR3 bases: TGTGCCATTACTTCAGGGTCCACCGGGGAGCTGTTTTTT.

This chain connects TRBV5-1 to TRBJ2-1; D is unresolved. Germline-derived CDR1 and CDR2 are SGHRS and YFSETQ. The CDR3 runs 14 residues. Trimming took 3 bases from V and 5 from J, leaving 12 bases between them. This CDR3 reads CASSSRPLDNEQFF. DNA of the CDR3: TGCGCCAGCAGCTCCCGGCCCCTAGACAATGAGCAGTTCTTC.

This clonotype occurred many times. The V gene is TRBV12-3 or TRBV12-4, the J gene TRBJ2-1; 8 bases fit TRBD2. V lost 8 bases, J lost 7 bases, and 4 bases stayed unmatched. This CDR3 is 12 amino acids long. The CDR3 region is CASRLARNEQFF. The CDR3 DNA reads as TGTGCCAGCCGACTAGCGAGGAATGAGCAGTTCTTC.

This sequence joins TRBV20-1 and TRBJ2-7, with 11 bases aligning to TRBD2. With V trimmed by 3 bases and J by 5 bases, 3 bases remained unmatched. CDR1 is DFQATT and CDR2 is SNEGSKA in the germline V gene (reference sequence). CDR3 size: 13 residues. The CDR3 here is CSARVAGGHEQYF. CDR3 coding DNA: TGCAGTGCTAGGGTAGCGGGAGGGCACGAGCAGTACTTC.

This clonotype has more than one count but fewer than ten. This sequence joins TRBV28 and TRBJ2-7; TRBD2 might be the D (5 bases). The CDR3 totals 11 residues. In germline, CDR1 is MDHEN, CDR2 SYDVKM. CDR3 coding DNA: TGTAGTGGAGGTCGTCCCTACGAGCAGTACTTC. This codes for CSGGRPYEQYF.

This clonotype came up a few times. The chain employs TRBV7-2 and TRBJ1-2, with a weak D call TRBD1 (5 bases). The V gene lost 9 bases and the J gene lost 0 bases, with 11 bases spanning the gap. Germline loops: CDR1 SGHTA, CDR2 FQGNSA. The CDR3 has 13 amino acids. The CDR3 protein is CASATGSNYGYTF. The CDR3 DNA follows: TGTGCCAGTGCAACAGGATCTAACTATGGCTACACCTTC.

Many counts were recorded for this clonotype. CDR3 DNA sequence: TGTGCCAGCAGCTTACTTGGCGGGGACTCCTACGAGCAGTACTTC. It is translated as CASSLLGGDSYEQYF. The chain employs TRBV7-2 and TRBJ2-7; D might be TRBD2 (6 bases). This CDR3 region has 15 residues. The ends were cut back, 2 bases at V and 0 bases at J, with 11 bases in the middle. From germline, CDR1 is SGHTA and CDR2 FQGNSA.

This clonotype has ten or more counts. The chain carries TRBV7-9 and TRBJ2-3; possibly TRBD2 for D (5 bases). V was cut by 1 base and J by 2 bases, with 10 bases left in between. The CDR3 runs to 15 residues. Germline V gene sequence: CDR1 SEHNR, CDR2 FQNEAQ (reference sequence). Here the CDR3 DNA reads TGTGCCAGCAGCTTAGGCGGCGGGCCCACAGATACGCAGTATTTT. Translation: CASSLGGGPTDTQYF.

The chain links TRBV5-1 to TRBJ2-3; 7 nucleotides align to TRBD2. The J segment lost 2 bases and the V segment lost 0 bases, leaving 3 bases of the junction unmatched. The CDR3 has 15 residues. The germline gives CDR1 SGHRS, CDR2 YFSETQ. The CDR3 region is CASSLGGGDTDTQYF. The CDR3 nucleotides read TGCGCCAGCAGCTTGGGGGGGGGAGACACAGATACGCAGTATTTT.

This clonotype was seen repeatedly, ten times or more. The genes are TRBV29-1 and TRBJ2-5, with 11 bases matching TRBD2. CDR3 length: 13 residues. V was clipped by 4 bases and J by 5 bases; unmatched bases: 3. Germline lookup yields CDR1 SQVTM and CDR2 ANQGSEA. CDR3 bases: TGCAGCGTTGTTACTAGCGGGAGTGAGACCCAGTACTTC. Amino acids: CSVVTSGSETQYF.

At least ten counts were recorded for this clonotype. This rearrangement joins TRBV12-3 or TRBV12-4 to TRBJ1-1; D perhaps matches TRBD1 (6 bases). This CDR3 is 14 amino acids long. Trimming cost V 7 bases and J 5 bases, with 17 bases left between them. The CDR3 region is CASTVAVGGTEAFF. The CDR3 coding sequence is TGTGCCAGCACCGTGGCTGTAGGGGGGACTGAAGCTTTCTTT.

The chain joins TRBV20-1 to TRBJ2-5; 7 bases fit TRBD2. The CDR3 spans 14 residues. J gave up 2 bases and V 6 bases, and 9 bases lay outside the gene matches. Per the germline V gene, CDR1 is DFQATT and CDR2 is SNEGSKA (reference sequence). CDR3 nucleotide sequence: TGCAGTGCACCTATCGGGCGGGAGCAAGAGACCCAGTACTTC. This gives the protein CSAPIGREQETQYF.

This clonotype was picked up many times. The rearrangement links TRBV12-3 or TRBV12-4 to TRBJ1-1; D is ambiguous. Trimming took 8 bases from V and 4 from J, leaving 14 bases between them. The CDR3 is 13 residues long. The DNA for the CDR3 is TGTGCCAGCTGCCCGACATGGAGCACTGAAGCTTTCTTT. It is translated as CASCPTWSTEAFF.

This clonotype came up many times. The chain couples TRBV5-1 to TRBJ2-1, with TRBD2 as a possible D gene (7 bases). The CDR3 length is 14 residues. The germline V gene encodes CDR1 SGHRS and CDR2 YFSETQ. The V end lost 7 bases, the J end lost 0 bases, and 11 bases lay between the germline ends. In nucleotides, the CDR3 is TGCGCCAGCGGGGGGGCGAGCTCCTACAATGAGCAGTTCTTC. This codes for CASGGASSYNEQFF.

In its sample, this clonotype was seen many times. This chain links TRBV27 with TRBJ2-1, with a tentative D call TRBD1 (6 bases). The CDR3 runs 14 residues. The ends were cut back, 6 bases at V and 6 bases at J, with 15 bases in the middle. Germline lookup yields CDR1 MNHEY and CDR2 SMNVEV (reference sequence). CDR3 loop: CASRDMLGGNEQFF. The CDR3, as DNA: TGTGCCAGCAGAGACATGTTAGGGGGCAATGAGCAGTTCTTC.

V usage is TRBV6-9 and J usage is TRBJ2-3, with D possibly TRBD2 on 6 matching bases. Per the germline V gene, CDR1 is MNHGY and CDR2 is SVAAGI. V was clipped by 6 bases and J by 3 bases, with 19 bases between them. This CDR3 comprises 16 residues. The CDR3: CASSQGTPPYTDTQYF. Here the CDR3 DNA reads TGTGCCAGCAGCCAAGGGACTCCCCCCTATACAGATACGCAGTATTTT.